A single sample is the source of the 19 T cell receptor beta chains below, sequenced in a study of T cell responses to AZD1222 COVID-19 vaccine. Produced via immunoSEQ multiplex PCR; TCRdb's table is partial and in-frame only. The sample consists of more than 140,000 clones, about 91% of them appearing once. This sample comprised peripheral blood, obtained on day 0 of AZD1222 vaccination. The receptors were gathered from an adult in good health.

The DNA for the CDR3 is TGTGCCAGTAGTACCCCAGGCTCATCCTCTTTCTACGAGCAGTACTTC. This gives the protein CASSTPGSSSFYEQYF. This chain links TRBV19 with TRBJ2-7; no clear D. The CDR3 covers 16 residues. The V end was cut by 4 bases, the J end by 3 bases, with 19 bases between. Germline V gene lookup returns CDR1 LNHDA and CDR2 SQIVND (reference sequence).

The chain uses TRBV11-3 and TRBJ1-3; tentative D call: TRBD1 (5 bases). Germline V gene data show CDR1 as SGHNT and CDR2 as YENEEA. Trimming shortened V by 5 bases and J by 0 bases, and 14 bases separated the two germline ends. The CDR3 totals 16 residues. The CDR3 coding sequence is TGTGCCAGCAGCCGTAGGGCAGGGCCCTCTGGAAACACCATATATTTT. This codes for CASSRRAGPSGNTIYF.

The rearrangement uses TRBV14 and TRBJ2-7; perhaps TRBD1 as D (6 bases). Germline CDR1 SGHDN, CDR2 FVKESK. The CDR3 covers 15 residues. V was pared by 3 bases and J by 6 bases, with 18 bases between. CDR3 DNA sequence: TGTGCCAGCAGCCAGGGAGACAGGTACAGAGGCGAGCAGTACTTC. Its translation: CASSQGDRYRGEQYF.

The chain has TRBV29-1 and TRBJ1-2; D is undetermined. The V gene's germline CDR1 is SQVTM and CDR2 ANQGSEA. Between the trimmed V and J ends, which lost 5 bases and 3 bases, there was a span of 13 bases. This CDR3 is built from 13 residues. The chain's CDR3 is CSVSRAWDYGYTF. CDR3 bases: TGCAGCGTTTCCCGGGCATGGGACTATGGCTACACCTTC.

The gene calls are TRBV5-5 and TRBJ1-2, with D hard to call. The germline V and J ends were trimmed by 1 base and 2 bases, with 9 bases remaining between them. CDR3 size: 14 residues. CDR1 SGHKS and CDR2 YYEKEE come from the germline V gene (reference sequence). The CDR3 loop reads CASSLSPQNYGYTF. The DNA of the CDR3 is TGTGCCAGCAGCTTGTCGCCCCAGAACTATGGCTACACCTTC.

This chain uses TRBV5-4 with TRBJ2-7; D is unresolved. Looked up from germline, CDR1 is SGHNT and CDR2 is YYREEE (reference sequence). The CDR3 sequence is 13 residues long. Deletions cut 0 bases from V and 3 bases from J, with 7 bases between. CDR3 residues: CASSLDNIYEQYF. The CDR3 region has the DNA TGTGCCAGCAGCTTGGACAATATCTACGAGCAGTACTTC.

This rearrangement joins TRBV14 to TRBJ1-6, with D perhaps TRBD1 (5 bases). Trimming pared 1 base from V and 9 bases from J, leaving 7 bases between. This CDR3 is 13 amino acids long. The germline V gene has CDR1 SGHDN and CDR2 FVKESK. CDR3 loop: CASSQAGLSPLHF. The CDR3 nucleotides read TGTGCCAGCAGCCAAGCGGGGCTTTCACCCCTCCACTTT.

The rearrangement links TRBV4-3 to TRBJ2-3; D is unclear. CDR3 size: 15 residues. Between the trimmed V and J ends, which lost 5 bases and 0 bases, there was a span of 12 bases. Germline V lookup: CDR1 LGHNA, CDR2 YSLEER. The CDR3 region is CASSTQWASTDTQYF. The DNA of the CDR3 is TGCGCCAGCAGCACCCAATGGGCTAGCACAGATACGCAGTATTTT.

This clone turned up a few times. The CDR3 bases are TGTGCCAGCAGCCAAGCCCGGAATTCACCCCTCCACTTT. Amino acids: CASSQARNSPLHF. V usage is TRBV4-2 and J usage is TRBJ1-6; D is unresolved. Per the germline V gene, CDR1 is LGHNA and CDR2 is YNFKEQ. Trimming cost V 1 base and J 7 bases, with 5 bases left between them. The CDR3 spans 13 residues.

V gene TRBV28 combines with J gene TRBJ2-1; 10 bases fit TRBD1. This CDR3 is 15 amino acids long. Germline V gene lookup returns CDR1 MDHEN and CDR2 SYDVKM. The ends lost 1 base at V and 5 bases at J; junction bases unmatched: 2. Written as DNA, the CDR3 is TGTGCCAGCAGTTTATCCGGGACAGGGGACAATGAGCAGTTCTTC. It encodes CASSLSGTGDNEQFF.

The V call is TRBV5-1, the J call TRBJ2-1; 12 nucleotides line up with TRBD2. The CDR3 is 16 amino acids. The germline V gene has CDR1 SGHRS and CDR2 YFSETQ. V was pared by 0 bases and J by 3 bases, with 1 base of the junction left unmatched. The CDR3 region has the DNA TGCGCCAGCAGCTTGGGACTAGCGGGAGACTACAATGAGCAGTTCTTC. Translation gives CASSLGLAGDYNEQFF.

V gene TRBV12-3 or TRBV12-4 combines with J gene TRBJ2-1; D gene unclear. The CDR3 consists of 12 residues. Trimming removed 6 bases at V and 10 bases at J, with 13 bases between. CDR3 sequence (DNA): TGTGCCAGCAGCCACTCTGGCGGAGAGCAGTTCTTC. It specifies CASSHSGGEQFF.

V usage is TRBV4-1 and J usage is TRBJ2-2; 11 nucleotides match TRBD2. The junction had 3 bases not matched to a gene; V was cut back by 8 bases and J by 7 bases. Germline V CDR1 and CDR2: MGHRA, YSYEKL. The CDR3 covers 13 residues. The CDR3 loop is CASVAGGIGELFF. The CDR3 nucleotides are TGCGCCAGCGTAGCGGGAGGGATCGGGGAGCTGTTTTTT.

This clone came up a few times. The CDR3 protein is CASSPGQGAKLRSLHF. The DNA of the CDR3 is TGTGCCAGCAGCCCGGGACAGGGGGCGAAGTTACGTTCCCTCCACTTT. This rearrangement joins TRBV11-2 to TRBJ1-6, with TRBD1 matching over 12 bases. Trimming cost V 5 bases and J 14 bases; bases outside gene matches: 13. CDR3 length equals 16 residues. Per the germline V gene, CDR1 is SGHAT and CDR2 is FQNNGV. Drawing the rest from reference TRBV11-2 and TRBJ1-6, the complete variable domain is EAGVAQSPRYKIIEKRQSVAFWCNPISGHATLYWYQQILGQGPKLLIQFQNNGVVDDSQLPKDRFSAERLKGVDSTLKIQPAKLEDSAVYLCASSPGQGAKLRSLHFGNGTRLTVT.

The gene calls are TRBV6-5 and TRBJ1-1, with D possibly being TRBD1 (6 bases). The V end was cut by 7 bases, the J end by 3 bases, with 9 bases between. Germline assignment: CDR1 MNHEY and CDR2 SVGAGI. The CDR3 contains 12 residues. CDR3 sequence reads: CASTDRHTEAFF. The CDR3, as DNA: TGTGCCAGCACGGACAGACACACTGAAGCTTTCTTT.

The chain couples TRBV6-5 to TRBJ2-7; D possibly corresponds to TRBD2 (7 bases). CDR3 length: 11 amino acids. V gave up 8 bases and J gave up 9 bases, with 14 bases separating them. Looked up from germline, CDR1 is MNHEY and CDR2 is SVGAGI. The CDR3 DNA sequence: TGTGCCAGCCATGGGGGGGCGGTGCAGTACTTC. It yields the protein CASHGGAVQYF.

The CDR3 is CASSEALRLAQTDTQYF. CDR3 nucleotide sequence: TGTGCCAGCAGTGAAGCGCTTCGGCTAGCGCAGACAGATACGCAGTATTTT. The chain joins TRBV6-1 to TRBJ2-3; a weak D match, TRBD2 (6 bases). Germline V gene data show CDR1 as MNHNS and CDR2 as SASEGT. This CDR3 is 17 amino acids long. Trimming left V 0 bases short and J 3 bases short, with 16 bases between.

The J gene is TRBJ1-2, the V gene TRBV2, with a tentative D call TRBD1 (6 bases). Germline V CDR1 and CDR2: SNHLY, FYNNEI. The CDR3 is 14 amino acids. Trimming stripped 1 base from V and 8 bases from J, with 14 bases between. The CDR3 DNA reads as TGTGCCAGCAGTGAAGGGGGACAAGCGGAGGGCTACACCTTC. Its protein is CASSEGGQAEGYTF.

This clone was seen a few times. The gene calls are TRBV7-2 and TRBJ1-5; D might be TRBD1 (5 bases). Trimming cost V 4 bases and J 1 base, with 14 bases left between them. Germline-derived CDR1 and CDR2 are SGHTA and FQGNSA. This CDR3 comprises 16 residues. The CDR3: CASSSFGQGSNQPQHF. CDR3 DNA: TGTGCCAGCAGCTCCTTTGGGCAGGGCAGCAATCAGCCCCAGCATTTT.